This T cell receptor beta chain was captured in a study of blood T cell repertoires in COVID-19. TCRdb's table, derived via immunoSEQ multiplex PCR, lists solely in-frame clones and lacks some. The sample carries about 180,000 clones, approximately 85% recorded once. The CDR3 is 15 amino acids. The V and J ends lost 2 bases and 8 bases, in that order; junction bases with no gene match: 3. Germline V gene sequence: CDR1 SGHTA, CDR2 FQGTGA. Sequencing input: peripheral blood. The clonotype originates from a woman in her sixties with COVID-19, enrolled during active disease. This chain joins TRBV7-3 and TRBJ2-3, with 14 bases aligning to TRBD2. The CDR3 region has the DNA TGTGCCAGCAGCTTATCGGGACTAGCGGGAGTTACGCAGTATTTT. Translated: CASSLSGLAGVTQYF.